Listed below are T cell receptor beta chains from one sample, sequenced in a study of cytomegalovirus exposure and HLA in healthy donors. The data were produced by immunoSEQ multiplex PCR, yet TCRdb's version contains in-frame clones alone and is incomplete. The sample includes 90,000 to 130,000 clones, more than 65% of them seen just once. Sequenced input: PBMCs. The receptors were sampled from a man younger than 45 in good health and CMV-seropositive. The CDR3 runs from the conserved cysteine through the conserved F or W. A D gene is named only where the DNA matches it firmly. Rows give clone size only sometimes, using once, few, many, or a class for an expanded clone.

TGTGCCAGCAGCCCCGCCGGCTACGAGCAGTACTTC	CASSPAGYEQYF	.	.	TRBV5-5	TRBJ2-7	12
TGTGCCAGCAGCTTGGACAGCTACACCTCTGGGGCCAACGTCCTGACTTTC	CASSLDSYTSGANVLTF	.	.	TRBV27	TRBJ2-6	17
TGCAGCGTAGCCGACGGGAGCTCCTACAATGAGCAGTTCTTC	CSVADGSSYNEQFF	.	.	TRBV29-1	TRBJ2-1	14
TGCGCCAGCAGCTTACAGGGGGCGAGATCTGGAAACACCATATATTTT	CASSLQGARSGNTIYF	TRBD1	.	TRBV5-1	TRBJ1-3	16
TGTGCCAGCGGAATAGCGGGGGGGCCCCCAGATACGCAGTATTTT	CASGIAGGPPDTQYF	TRBD2	.	TRBV27	TRBJ2-3	15
TGTGCCACTCGACAGGACCCAAATTCACCCCTCCACTTT	CATRQDPNSPLHF	.	.	TRBV2	TRBJ1-6	13
TGTGCTAGTGGTTTGCCTCCCGGACAAAACTATGGCTACACCTTC	CASGLPPGQNYGYTF	.	.	TRBV12-5	TRBJ1-2	15
TGTGCCAGCAGCCTGGACGGAGCCAACACTGAAGCTTTCTTT	CASSLDGANTEAFF	.	.	TRBV5-5	TRBJ1-1	14
TGTGCCAGCTCACGGACTAGCGGGGAGACCTACGAGCAGTACTTC	CASSRTSGETYEQYF	TRBD2	.	TRBV18	TRBJ2-7	15
TGTGCCAGCAGCGTTGGCGGGGGGCCGGGAGAAAAACTGTTTTTT	CASSVGGGPGEKLFF	.	.	TRBV9	TRBJ1-4	15
TGTGCCAGCAGTCGGGGGGGGTACTATGGCTACACCTTC	CASSRGGYYGYTF	.	.	TRBV9	TRBJ1-2	13
TGCGCCAGCAGCAGGGGCGACCAAGAGACCCAGTACTTC	CASSRGDQETQYF	.	.	TRBV5-1	TRBJ2-5	13
TGTGCCAGCTTGGGGGGGAACAATCAGCCCCAGCATTTT	CASLGGNNQPQHF	.	.	TRBV2	TRBJ1-5	13
TGTGCCAGCAGTTTTGGGCAGGGTGCCGAAAAACTGTTTTTT	CASSFGQGAEKLFF	.	.	TRBV6-6	TRBJ1-4	14
TGTGCCAGCAAACCCCCGGCGGGAAGGTCTAATGAAAAACTGTTTTTT	CASKPPAGRSNEKLFF	.	few	TRBV6-6	TRBJ1-4	16
TGTGCCAGCAGCTTCCGCGGGACCGGGGAGCTGTTTTTT	CASSFRGTGELFF	.	.	TRBV7-7	TRBJ2-2	13
TGTGCCAGCAGCTTGGGACTTCGGATGGACGAGCAGTACTTC	CASSLGLRMDEQYF	.	.	TRBV5-6	TRBJ2-7	14
TGTGCCAGCAGCTTAGGGACACCTTCACCCCTCCACTTT	CASSLGTPSPLHF	.	.	TRBV11-2	TRBJ1-6	13